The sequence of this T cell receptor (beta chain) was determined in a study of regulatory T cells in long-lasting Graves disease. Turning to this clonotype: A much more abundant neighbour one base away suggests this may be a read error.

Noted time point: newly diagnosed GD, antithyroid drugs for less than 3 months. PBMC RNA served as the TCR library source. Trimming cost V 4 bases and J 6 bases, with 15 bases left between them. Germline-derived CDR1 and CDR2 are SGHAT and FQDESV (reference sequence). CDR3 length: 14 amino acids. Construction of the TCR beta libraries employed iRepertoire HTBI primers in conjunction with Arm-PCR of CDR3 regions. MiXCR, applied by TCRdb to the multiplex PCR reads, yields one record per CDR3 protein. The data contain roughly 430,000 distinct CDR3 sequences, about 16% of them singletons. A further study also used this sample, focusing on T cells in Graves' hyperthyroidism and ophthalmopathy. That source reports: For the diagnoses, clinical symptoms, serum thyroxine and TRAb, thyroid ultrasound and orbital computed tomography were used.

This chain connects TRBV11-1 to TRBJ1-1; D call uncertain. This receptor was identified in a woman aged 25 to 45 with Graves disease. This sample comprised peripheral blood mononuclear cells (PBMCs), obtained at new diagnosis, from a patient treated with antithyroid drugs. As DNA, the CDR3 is TGTGCCAGCAGCTCGGGGAGGTATAACTCTGAAGCTTTCTTT. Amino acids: CASSSGRYNSEAFF.